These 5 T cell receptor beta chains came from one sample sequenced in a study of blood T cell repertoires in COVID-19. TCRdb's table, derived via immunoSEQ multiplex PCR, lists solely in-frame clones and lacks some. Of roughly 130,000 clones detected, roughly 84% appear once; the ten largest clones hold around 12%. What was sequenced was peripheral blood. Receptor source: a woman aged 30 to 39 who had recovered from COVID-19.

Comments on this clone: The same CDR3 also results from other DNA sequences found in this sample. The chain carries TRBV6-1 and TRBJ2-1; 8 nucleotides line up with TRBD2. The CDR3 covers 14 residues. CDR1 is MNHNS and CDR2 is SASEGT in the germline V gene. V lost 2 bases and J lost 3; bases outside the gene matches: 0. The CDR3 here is CASSELAGYNEQFF. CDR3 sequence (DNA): TGTGCCAGCAGTGAACTAGCGGGCTACAATGAGCAGTTCTTC.

DNA of the CDR3: TGTGCCAGCAGACGACTAGCGGGTAACAATGAGCAGTTCTTC. It encodes CASRRLAGNNEQFF. The chain carries TRBV3-1 (or the pseudogene TRBV3-2) and TRBJ2-1; TRBD2 agrees at 10 bases. CDR3 length: 14 residues. V shed 6 bases, J shed 5 bases, and the junction held 4 bases outside the gene matches. Germline V CDR1 and CDR2: LGHDT, YNNKEL (reference sequence).

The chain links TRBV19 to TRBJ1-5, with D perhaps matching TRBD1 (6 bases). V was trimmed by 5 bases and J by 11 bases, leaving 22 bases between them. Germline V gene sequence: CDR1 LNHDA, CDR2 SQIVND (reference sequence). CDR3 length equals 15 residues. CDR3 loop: CASSAETGPLNAQHF. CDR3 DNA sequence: TGTGCCAGTAGTGCAGAGACAGGTCCTCTCAATGCCCAGCATTTT.

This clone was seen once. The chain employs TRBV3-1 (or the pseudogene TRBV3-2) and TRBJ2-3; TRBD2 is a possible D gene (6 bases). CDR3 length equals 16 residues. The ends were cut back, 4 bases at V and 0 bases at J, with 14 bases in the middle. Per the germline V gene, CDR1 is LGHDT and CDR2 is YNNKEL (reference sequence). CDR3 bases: TGTGCCAGCAGCCGCTGGGCTAGCGACAGCACAGATACGCAGTATTTT. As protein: CASSRWASDSTDTQYF.

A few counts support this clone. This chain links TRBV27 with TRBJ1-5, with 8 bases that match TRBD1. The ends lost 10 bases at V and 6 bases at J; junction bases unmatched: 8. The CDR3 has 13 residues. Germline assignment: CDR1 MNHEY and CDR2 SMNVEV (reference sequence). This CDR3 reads CATAPGGGQPQHF. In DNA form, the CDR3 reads TGTGCCACCGCTCCAGGGGGCGGTCAGCCCCAGCATTTT.